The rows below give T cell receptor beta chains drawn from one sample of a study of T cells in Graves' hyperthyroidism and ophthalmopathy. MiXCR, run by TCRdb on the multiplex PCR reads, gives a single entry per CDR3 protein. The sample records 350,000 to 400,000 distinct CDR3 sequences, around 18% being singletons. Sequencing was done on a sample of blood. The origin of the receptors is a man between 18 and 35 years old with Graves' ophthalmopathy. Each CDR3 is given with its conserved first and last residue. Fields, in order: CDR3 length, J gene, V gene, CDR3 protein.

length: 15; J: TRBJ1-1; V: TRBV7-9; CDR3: CATQGSGERNTEAFF
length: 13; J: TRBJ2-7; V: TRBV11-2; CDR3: CASSLVEGYEQYF
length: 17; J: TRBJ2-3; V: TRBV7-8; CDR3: CASSPRWREASTDTQYF
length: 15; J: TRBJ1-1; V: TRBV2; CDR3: CASSPGWGSGTEAFF
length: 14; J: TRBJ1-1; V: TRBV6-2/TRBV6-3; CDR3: CASSLTGEVTEAFF
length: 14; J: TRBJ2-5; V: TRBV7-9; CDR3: CASSFTSGAETQYF
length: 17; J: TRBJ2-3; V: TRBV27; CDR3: CASRTGTSGGARDTQYF
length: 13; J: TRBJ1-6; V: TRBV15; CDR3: CATSRGINSPLHF
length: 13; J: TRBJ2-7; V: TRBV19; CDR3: CASSVGTADEQYF
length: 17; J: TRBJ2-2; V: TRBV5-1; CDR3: CASSSNPDRGNTGELFF
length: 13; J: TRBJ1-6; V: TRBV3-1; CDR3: CASSQGTASPLHF
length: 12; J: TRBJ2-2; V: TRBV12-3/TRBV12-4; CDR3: CASSLTGGVLFF
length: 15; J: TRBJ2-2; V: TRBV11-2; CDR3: CASSLLLQGFGELFF
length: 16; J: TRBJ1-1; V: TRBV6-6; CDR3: CASSYSKPTANTEAFF
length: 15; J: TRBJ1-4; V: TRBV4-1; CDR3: CASSQVLQSNEKLFF
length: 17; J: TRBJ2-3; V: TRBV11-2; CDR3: CASSLELAGGATDTQYF
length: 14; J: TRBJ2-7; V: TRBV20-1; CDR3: CSARVEGQDYEQYF
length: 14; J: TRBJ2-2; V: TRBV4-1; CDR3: CASSLTGTFGELFF
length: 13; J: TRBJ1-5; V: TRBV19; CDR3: CASSPWGNQPQHF
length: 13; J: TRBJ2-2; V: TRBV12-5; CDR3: CASGLGVPGELFF
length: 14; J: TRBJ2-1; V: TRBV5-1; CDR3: CASSPGGGGNEQFF
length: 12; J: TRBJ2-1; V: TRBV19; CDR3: CASSINHNEQFF
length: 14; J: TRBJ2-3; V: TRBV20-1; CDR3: CSALTGLSTDTQYF
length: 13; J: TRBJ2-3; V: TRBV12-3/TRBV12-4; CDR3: CASSFGTPPTQYF
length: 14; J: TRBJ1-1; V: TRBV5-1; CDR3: CASSPSGGASEAFF
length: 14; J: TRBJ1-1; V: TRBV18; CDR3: CASSPYRGNTEAFF
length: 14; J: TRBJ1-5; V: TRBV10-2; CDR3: CASSAAGEYQPQHF